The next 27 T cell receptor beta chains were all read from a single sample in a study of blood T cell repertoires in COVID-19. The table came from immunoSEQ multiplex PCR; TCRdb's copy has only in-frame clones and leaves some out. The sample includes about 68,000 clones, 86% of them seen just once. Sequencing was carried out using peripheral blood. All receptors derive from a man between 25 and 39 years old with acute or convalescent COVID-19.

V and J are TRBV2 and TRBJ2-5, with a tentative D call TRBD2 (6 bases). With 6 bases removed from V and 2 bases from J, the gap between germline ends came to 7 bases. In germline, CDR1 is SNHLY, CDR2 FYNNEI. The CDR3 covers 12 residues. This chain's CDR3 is CASRLAQETQYF. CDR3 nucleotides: TGTGCCAGCAGGCTAGCGCAAGAGACCCAGTACTTC. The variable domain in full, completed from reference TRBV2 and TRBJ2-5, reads EPEVTQTPSHQVTQMGQEVILRCVPISNHLYFYWYRQILGQKVEFLVSFYNNEISEKSEIFDDQFSVERPDGSNFTLKIRSTKLEDSAMYFCASRLAQETQYFGPGTRLLVL.

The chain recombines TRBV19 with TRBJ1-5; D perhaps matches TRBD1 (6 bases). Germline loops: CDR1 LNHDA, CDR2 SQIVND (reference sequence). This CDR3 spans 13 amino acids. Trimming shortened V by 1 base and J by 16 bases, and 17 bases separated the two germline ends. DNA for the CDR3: TGTGCCAGTAGTATAGCTCCAGGGGCATTCCGCCATTTT. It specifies CASSIAPGAFRHF.

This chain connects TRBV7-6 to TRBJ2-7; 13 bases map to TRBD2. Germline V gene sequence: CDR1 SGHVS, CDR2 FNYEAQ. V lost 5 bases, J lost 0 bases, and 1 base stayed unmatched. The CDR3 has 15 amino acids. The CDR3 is CASSRTSGSSYEQYF. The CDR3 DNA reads TGTGCCAGCAGCCGGACTAGCGGGAGCTCCTACGAGCAGTACTTC. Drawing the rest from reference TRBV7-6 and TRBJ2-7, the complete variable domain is GAGVSQSPRYKVTKRGQDVALRCDPISGHVSLYWYRQALGQGPEFLTYFNYEAQQDKSGLPNDRFSAERPEGSISTLTIQRTEQRDSAMYRCASSRTSGSSYEQYFGPGTRLTVT.

The CDR3 DNA sequence: TGTGCCAGCCGGACTTCAGGGGGAGTAGGGTCCAATGAGCAGTTCTTC. It translates to CASRTSGGVGSNEQFF. The rearrangement joins TRBV18 to TRBJ2-1; 7 positions match TRBD1. The V gene end was trimmed by 8 bases and the J gene end by 6 bases; junction bases not matched to a gene: 16. The CDR3 is 16 amino acids. Germline CDR1 KGHSH, CDR2 LQKENI.

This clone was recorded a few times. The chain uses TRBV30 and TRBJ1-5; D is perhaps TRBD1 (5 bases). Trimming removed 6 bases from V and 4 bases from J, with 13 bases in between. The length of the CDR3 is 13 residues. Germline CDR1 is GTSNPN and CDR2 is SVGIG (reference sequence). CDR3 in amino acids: CACSYQGNQPQHF. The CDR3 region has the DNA TGTGCCTGCTCCTATCAGGGAAATCAGCCCCAGCATTTT.

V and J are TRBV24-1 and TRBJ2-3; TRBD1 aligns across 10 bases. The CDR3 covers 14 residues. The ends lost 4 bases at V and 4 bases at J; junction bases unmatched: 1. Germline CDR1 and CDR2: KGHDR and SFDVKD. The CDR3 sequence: CATSEGTGADTQYF. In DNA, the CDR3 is TGTGCCACCAGTGAAGGGACAGGGGCAGATACGCAGTATTTT.

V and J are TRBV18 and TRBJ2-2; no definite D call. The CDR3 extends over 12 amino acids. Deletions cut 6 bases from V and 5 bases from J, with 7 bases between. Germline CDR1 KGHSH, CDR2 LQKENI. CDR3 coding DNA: TGTGCCAGCTCCCATAGAACCGGGGAGCTGTTTTTT. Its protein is CASSHRTGELFF. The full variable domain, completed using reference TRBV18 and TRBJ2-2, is NAGVMQNPRHLVRRRGQEARLRCSPMKGHSHVYWYRQLPEEGLKFMVYLQKENIIDESGMPKERFSAEFPKEGPSILRIQQVVRGDSAAYFCASSHRTGELFFGEGSRLTVL.

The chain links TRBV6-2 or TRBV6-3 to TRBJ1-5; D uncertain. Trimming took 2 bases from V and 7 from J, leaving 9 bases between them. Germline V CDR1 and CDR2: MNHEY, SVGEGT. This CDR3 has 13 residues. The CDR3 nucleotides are TGTGCCAGCAGTTACAGCTGGAGGCAGCCCCAGCATTTT. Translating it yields CASSYSWRQPQHF.

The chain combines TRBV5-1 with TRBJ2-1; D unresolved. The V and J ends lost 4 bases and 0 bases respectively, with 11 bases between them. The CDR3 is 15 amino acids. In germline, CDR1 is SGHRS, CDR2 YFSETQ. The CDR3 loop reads CASSVDLSSYNEQFF. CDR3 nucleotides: TGCGCCAGCAGCGTCGACTTAAGCTCCTACAATGAGCAGTTCTTC.

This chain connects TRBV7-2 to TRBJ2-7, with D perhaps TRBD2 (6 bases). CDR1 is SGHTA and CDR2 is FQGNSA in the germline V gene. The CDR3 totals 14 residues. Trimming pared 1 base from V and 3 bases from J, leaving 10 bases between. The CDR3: CASSLGRGSYEQYF. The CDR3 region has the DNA TGTGCCAGCAGCTTAGGGCGGGGAAGCTACGAGCAGTACTTC.

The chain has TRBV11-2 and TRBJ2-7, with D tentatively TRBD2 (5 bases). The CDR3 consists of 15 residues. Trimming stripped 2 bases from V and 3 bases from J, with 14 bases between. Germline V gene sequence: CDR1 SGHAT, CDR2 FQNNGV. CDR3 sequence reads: CASSLRGSGLYEQYF. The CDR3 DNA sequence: TGTGCCAGCAGCTTACGGGGAAGCGGCCTCTACGAGCAGTACTTC.

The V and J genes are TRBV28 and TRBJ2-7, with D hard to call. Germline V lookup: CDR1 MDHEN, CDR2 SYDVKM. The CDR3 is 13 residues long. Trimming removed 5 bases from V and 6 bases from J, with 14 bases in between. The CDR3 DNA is TGTGCCAGCAGTCCACCACTTTCGGGCGAGCAGTACTTC. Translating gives CASSPPLSGEQYF.

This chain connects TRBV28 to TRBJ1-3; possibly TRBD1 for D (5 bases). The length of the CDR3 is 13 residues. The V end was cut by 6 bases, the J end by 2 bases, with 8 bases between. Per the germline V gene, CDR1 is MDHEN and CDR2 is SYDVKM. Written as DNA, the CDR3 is TGTGCCAGCAGCGGGACTGCTGGAAACACCATATATTTT. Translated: CASSGTAGNTIYF.

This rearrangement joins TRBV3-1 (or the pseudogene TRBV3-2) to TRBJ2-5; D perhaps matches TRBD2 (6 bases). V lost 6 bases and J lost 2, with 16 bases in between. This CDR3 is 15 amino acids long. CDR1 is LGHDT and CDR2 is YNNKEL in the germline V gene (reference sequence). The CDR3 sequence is CASRPAGGIQETQYF. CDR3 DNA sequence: TGTGCCAGCAGACCCGCAGGAGGGATTCAAGAGACCCAGTACTTC.

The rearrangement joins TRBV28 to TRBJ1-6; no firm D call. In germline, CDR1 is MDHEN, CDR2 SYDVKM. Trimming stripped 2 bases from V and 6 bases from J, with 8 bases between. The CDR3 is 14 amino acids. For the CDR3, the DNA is TGTGCCAGCAGTTTAATACACGTTAATTCACCCCTCCACTTT. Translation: CASSLIHVNSPLHF.

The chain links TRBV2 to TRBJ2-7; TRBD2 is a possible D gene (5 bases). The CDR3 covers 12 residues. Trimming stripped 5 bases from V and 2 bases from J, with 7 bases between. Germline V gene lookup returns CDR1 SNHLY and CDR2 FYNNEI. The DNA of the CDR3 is TGTGCCAGCAGTACCGGGACCTACGAGCAGTACTTC. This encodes CASSTGTYEQYF.

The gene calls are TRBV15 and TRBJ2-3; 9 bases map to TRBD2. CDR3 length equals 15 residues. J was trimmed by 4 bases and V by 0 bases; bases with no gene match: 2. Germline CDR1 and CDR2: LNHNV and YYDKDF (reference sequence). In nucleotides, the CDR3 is TGTGCCACCAGCAGAGATGCGGGAGGGCCAGATACGCAGTATTTT. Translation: CATSRDAGGPDTQYF.

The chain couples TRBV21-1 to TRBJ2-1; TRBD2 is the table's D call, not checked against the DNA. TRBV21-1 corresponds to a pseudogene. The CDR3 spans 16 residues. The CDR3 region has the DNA TGTGCCAGCAGCAGCTGGACTAGCGAAAGGCCAAATGAGCAGTTCTTC. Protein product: CASSSWTSERPNEQFF.

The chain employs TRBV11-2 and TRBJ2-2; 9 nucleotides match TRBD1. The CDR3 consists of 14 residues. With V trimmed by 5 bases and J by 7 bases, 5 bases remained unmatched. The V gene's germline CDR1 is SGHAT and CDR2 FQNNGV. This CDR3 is CASSLGQGIGELFF. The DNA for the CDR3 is TGTGCCAGCAGCCTTGGACAGGGGATCGGGGAGCTGTTTTTT.

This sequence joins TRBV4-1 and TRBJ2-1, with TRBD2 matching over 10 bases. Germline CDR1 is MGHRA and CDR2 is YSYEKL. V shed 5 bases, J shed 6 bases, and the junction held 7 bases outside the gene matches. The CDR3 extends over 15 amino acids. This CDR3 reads CASSNGLAEINEQFF. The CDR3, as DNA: TGCGCCAGCAGCAACGGACTAGCGGAGATCAATGAGCAGTTCTTC.

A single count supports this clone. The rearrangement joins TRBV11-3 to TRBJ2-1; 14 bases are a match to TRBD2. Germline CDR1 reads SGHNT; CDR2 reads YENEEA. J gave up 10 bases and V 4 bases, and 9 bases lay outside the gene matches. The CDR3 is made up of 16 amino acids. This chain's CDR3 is CASSSTGLAGEEEQFF. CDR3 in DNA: TGTGCCAGCAGCTCCACGGGACTAGCGGGAGAGGAGGAGCAGTTCTTC.

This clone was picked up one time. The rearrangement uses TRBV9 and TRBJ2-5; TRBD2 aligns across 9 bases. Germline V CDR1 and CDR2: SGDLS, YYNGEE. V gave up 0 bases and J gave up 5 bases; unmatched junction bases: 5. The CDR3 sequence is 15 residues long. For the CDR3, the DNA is TGTGCCAGCAGCGTAGGTAGCGGGAGTTCTGAGACCCAGTACTTC. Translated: CASSVGSGSSETQYF.

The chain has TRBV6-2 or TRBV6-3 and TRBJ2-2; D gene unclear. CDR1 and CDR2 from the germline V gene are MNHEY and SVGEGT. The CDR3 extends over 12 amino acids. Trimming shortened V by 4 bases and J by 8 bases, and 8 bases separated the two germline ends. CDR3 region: CASSSNLGELFF. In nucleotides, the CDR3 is TGTGCCAGCAGTTCAAATTTGGGGGAGCTGTTTTTT.

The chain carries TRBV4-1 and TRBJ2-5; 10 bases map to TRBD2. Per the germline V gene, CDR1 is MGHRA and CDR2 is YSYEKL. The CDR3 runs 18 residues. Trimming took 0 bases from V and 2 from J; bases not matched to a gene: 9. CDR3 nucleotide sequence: TGCGCCAGCAGCCAAGATCGTCAGCGGGAGGGGGGACAAGAGACCCAGTACTTC. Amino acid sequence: CASSQDRQREGGQETQYF.

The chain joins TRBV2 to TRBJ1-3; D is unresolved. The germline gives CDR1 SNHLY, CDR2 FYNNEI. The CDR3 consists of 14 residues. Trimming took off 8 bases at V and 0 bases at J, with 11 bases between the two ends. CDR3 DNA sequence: TGTGCCAGCGCAAGGAGGGCCTCTGGAAACACCATATATTTT. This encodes CASARRASGNTIYF. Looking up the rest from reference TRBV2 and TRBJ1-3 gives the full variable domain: EPEVTQTPSHQVTQMGQEVILRCVPISNHLYFYWYRQILGQKVEFLVSFYNNEISEKSEIFDDQFSVERPDGSNFTLKIRSTKLEDSAMYFCASARRASGNTIYFGEGSWLTVV.

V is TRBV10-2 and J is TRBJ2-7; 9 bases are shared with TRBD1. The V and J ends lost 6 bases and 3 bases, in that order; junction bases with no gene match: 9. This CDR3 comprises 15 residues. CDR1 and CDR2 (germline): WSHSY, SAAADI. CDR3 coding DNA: TGCGCCAGCAGCCTGGGACAGGGTTGGGACTACGAGCAGTACTTC. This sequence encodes CASSLGQGWDYEQYF.

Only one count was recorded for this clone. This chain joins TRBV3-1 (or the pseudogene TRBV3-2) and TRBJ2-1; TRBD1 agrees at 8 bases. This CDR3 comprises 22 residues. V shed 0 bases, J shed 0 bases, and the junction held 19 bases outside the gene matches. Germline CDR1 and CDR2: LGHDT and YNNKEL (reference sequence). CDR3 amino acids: CASSQDSLDAGGGRSSYNEQFF. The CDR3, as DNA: TGTGCCAGCAGCCAAGATTCTTTGGATGCAGGGGGCGGCAGAAGCTCCTACAATGAGCAGTTCTTC.